The 24 T cell receptor beta chains below were found in one sample sequenced in a study of T-cell memory formation after mild COVID-19. TCRdb ran MiXCR on the 5' RACE reads and lists one entry per CDR3 protein. The sample holds around 310,000 distinct CDR3 sequences; 20% are singletons and the top ten take 21%. Sequences were obtained from PBMCs or a T cell subset sorted from them (not recorded which). Every receptor here comes from a man younger than 35 who had mild COVID-19 (a few samples of this study predate the infection). Cell type and time point are not known.

Ten or more counts support this clonotype. The chain uses TRBV5-1 and TRBJ2-1; D is uncertain. The CDR3 totals 15 residues. Trimming took 0 bases from V and 8 from J, leaving 15 bases between them. Germline CDR1 is SGHRS and CDR2 is YFSETQ. In DNA form, the CDR3 reads TGCGCCAGCAGCTTGGCCGTGCTAGATAAATATGAGCAGTTCTTC. Protein: CASSLAVLDKYEQFF.

The chain recombines TRBV4-1 with TRBJ2-7; 8 bases are a match to TRBD2. CDR3 size: 15 residues. Germline values: CDR1 MGHRA, CDR2 YSYEKL. Trimming at V came to 4 bases and at J to 5 bases, leaving 10 bases not matched to a gene. This chain's CDR3 is CASSRSGGLADEQYV. In nucleotides, the CDR3 is TGCGCCAGCAGCCGGTCGGGAGGGCTAGCCGACGAGCAGTACGTC.

This clonotype was detected a few times. This chain uses TRBV9 with TRBJ2-3; D is ambiguous. CDR1 is SGDLS, CDR2 YYNGEE, per germline. Trimming took 0 bases from V and 0 from J, leaving 14 bases between them. The CDR3 extends over 17 amino acids. CDR3 DNA sequence: TGTGCCAGCAGCGTAGAAGCTCGGACCCTTAGCACAGATACGCAGTATTTT. This encodes CASSVEARTLSTDTQYF.

This clonotype has just one count. V gene TRBV15 combines with J gene TRBJ1-5; perhaps TRBD1 as D (6 bases). CDR3 size: 20 residues. Trimming cost V 2 bases and J 4 bases, with 27 bases left between them. Germline V gene lookup returns CDR1 LNHNV and CDR2 YYDKDF (reference sequence). The CDR3 sequence is CATSRPHPRTGLFRNQPQHF. CDR3 nucleotide sequence: TGTGCCACCAGCAGACCCCACCCGAGAACAGGGCTCTTTAGGAATCAGCCCCAGCATTTT.

This clonotype was seen only a few times. V usage is TRBV6-2 or TRBV6-3 and J usage is TRBJ1-6; unclear D gene. Germline values: CDR1 MNHEY, CDR2 SVGEGT. This CDR3 spans 17 amino acids. V dropped 6 bases and J dropped 5 bases, with 20 bases sitting between them. The CDR3 DNA sequence: TGTGCCAGCAGAGACGTATACTTGGACCTCAATAATTCACCCCTCCACTTT. This gives the protein CASRDVYLDLNNSPLHF.

The table lists this clonotype with a few counts. V usage is TRBV12-3 or TRBV12-4 and J usage is TRBJ1-5; maybe TRBD1 (6 bases). Between the trimmed V and J ends, which lost 7 bases and 6 bases, there was a span of 13 bases. The CDR3 loop spans 13 amino acids. CDR3: CASKQGVFQPQHF. The CDR3 DNA is TGTGCCAGCAAACAGGGTGTGTTTCAGCCCCAGCATTTT.

The chain links TRBV10-3 to TRBJ2-3; 7 bases map to TRBD1. After removal of 4 bases from V and 1 base from J, the junction contained 2 bases not matched to a gene. The CDR3 length is 14 residues. CDR1 and CDR2 from the germline V gene are ENHRY and SYGVKD. Here the CDR3 DNA reads TGTGCCATCAGTGTCGACAGGGGCACAGATACGCAGTATTTT. Its protein product is CAISVDRGTDTQYF.

This clonotype was found a few times. This chain uses TRBV15 with TRBJ2-3; D is uncertain. Germline CDR1 and CDR2: LNHNV and YYDKDF (reference sequence). CDR3 length: 14 residues. V was clipped by 2 bases and J by 8 bases, with 14 bases between them. CDR3 DNA sequence: TGTGCCACCAGCAGACCCTCAACAGATACTACGCAGTATTTT. Its protein is CATSRPSTDTTQYF.

This chain uses TRBV5-1 with TRBJ1-3, with 7 bases identical to TRBD1. This CDR3 is 15 amino acids long. The J segment lost 6 bases and the V segment lost 1 base, leaving 7 bases of the junction unmatched. In germline, CDR1 is SGHRS, CDR2 YFSETQ. In DNA, the CDR3 is TGCGCCAGCAGCTTGTTCACAGGGGAGGCAAACACCATATATTTT. Amino acids: CASSLFTGEANTIYF.

The chain couples TRBV5-1 to TRBJ1-5; D gene ambiguous. Germline values: CDR1 SGHRS, CDR2 YFSETQ. The V gene lost 4 bases and the J gene lost 1 base, with 18 bases spanning the gap. This CDR3 comprises 17 residues. The chain's CDR3 is CASSLDGIPRSNQPQHF. The CDR3 nucleotides read TGCGCCAGCAGCCTAGATGGGATACCGCGGAGCAATCAGCCCCAGCATTTT.

There are a few counts of this clonotype. The chain has TRBV5-1 and TRBJ2-1; D perhaps matches TRBD2 (6 bases). Trimming cost V 4 bases and J 12 bases, with 20 bases left between them. Germline loops: CDR1 SGHRS, CDR2 YFSETQ. The CDR3 covers 14 residues. CDR3 loop: CASSPGRGLGVQFF. The CDR3, as DNA: TGCGCCAGCAGCCCCGGGAGAGGTCTTGGTGTGCAGTTCTTC.

This clonotype occurred a few times. The chain has TRBV7-9 and TRBJ2-3; 11 bases fit TRBD2. Unmatched junction bases numbered 8, after V lost 3 bases and J lost 0 bases. The germline V gene encodes CDR1 SEHNR and CDR2 FQNEAQ (reference sequence). This CDR3 is 18 amino acids long. CDR3 coding DNA: TGTGCCAGCAGCTTTCCCGCTAGCGGGGGGCTTAGCACAGATACGCAGTATTTT. The encoded protein is CASSFPASGGLSTDTQYF.

This clonotype has just a few counts. The CDR3 DNA sequence: TGTGCCAGCAGCTTAGAACTAGCGGGGGGGTTTTACGAGCAGTACTTC. Translation gives CASSLELAGGFYEQYF. The rearrangement joins TRBV7-8 to TRBJ2-7, with TRBD2 identical over 13 bases. Germline loops: CDR1 SGHVS, CDR2 FQNEAQ. V lost 1 base to trimming and J lost 4 bases; unmatched junction nucleotides: 4. The CDR3 is 16 amino acids.

There are a few counts of this clonotype. The chain carries TRBV7-2 and TRBJ1-3; perhaps TRBD1 as D (5 bases). Germline CDR1 and CDR2: SGHTA and FQGNSA. The germline V and J ends were trimmed by 3 bases and 0 bases, with 21 bases remaining between them. The CDR3 has 19 residues. The DNA of the CDR3 is TGTGCCAGCAGCTTCAAGGGGTCCCACCCTGTAATCTCTGGAAACACCATATATTTT. This sequence encodes CASSFKGSHPVISGNTIYF. Full variable domain (missing parts from reference TRBV7-2 and TRBJ1-3): GAGVSQSPSNKVTEKGKDVELRCDPISGHTALYWYRQSLGQGLEFLIYFQGNSAPDKSGLPSDRFSAERTGGSVSTLTIQRTQQEDSAVYLCASSFKGSHPVISGNTIYFGEGSWLTVV.

This chain joins TRBV6-4 and TRBJ2-3, with D unclear. Germline loops: CDR1 MRHNA, CDR2 SNTAGT. This CDR3 contains 12 residues. V lost 2 bases and J lost 4, with 4 bases in between. The CDR3 DNA reads TGTGCCAGCAGTGACCAAGCAGATACGCAGTATTTT. Translating it yields CASSDQADTQYF.

This chain connects TRBV3-1 to TRBJ1-5; D uncertain. The length of the CDR3 is 14 residues. The V gene lost 1 base and the J gene lost 0 bases, with 4 bases spanning the gap. Germline-derived CDR1 and CDR2 are LGHDT and YNNKEL (reference sequence). The CDR3 here is CASSQVLSNQPQHF. The CDR3 nucleotides read TGTGCCAGCAGCCAAGTTCTTAGCAATCAGCCCCAGCATTTT.

In its sample, this clonotype was seen a few times. The J gene is TRBJ1-2, the V gene TRBV29-1; D remains unclear. CDR1 and CDR2 from the germline V gene are SQVTM and ANQGSEA. V was clipped by 8 bases and J by 0 bases, with 13 bases between them. The CDR3 spans 13 residues. The CDR3 reads CSINRLANYGYTF. The DNA for the CDR3 is TGCAGCATCAACCGGTTAGCTAACTATGGCTACACCTTC.

This clonotype was counted between two and nine times. This rearrangement joins TRBV4-1 to TRBJ2-4; perhaps TRBD2 as D (5 bases). The V and J ends lost 0 bases and 5 bases respectively, with 11 bases between them. From germline, CDR1 is MGHRA and CDR2 YSYEKL. The CDR3 is 15 residues long. CDR3 loop: CASSQERGYQNIQYF. The CDR3 DNA is TGCGCCAGCAGCCAAGAAAGAGGGTACCAAAACATTCAGTACTTC.

This clonotype turned up a few times. This chain links TRBV5-1 with TRBJ2-3; 8 positions match TRBD2. V lost 4 bases, J lost 0 bases, and 7 bases stayed unmatched. The CDR3 is made up of 16 amino acids. CDR1 SGHRS and CDR2 YFSETQ come from the germline V gene. The CDR3 here is CASSRLLAESTDTQYF. The CDR3 DNA follows: TGCGCCAGCAGCAGACTACTAGCGGAGAGCACAGATACGCAGTATTTT.

This rearrangement joins TRBV29-1 to TRBJ1-1, with D maybe TRBD1 (6 bases). V was trimmed by 0 bases and J by 5 bases, leaving 16 bases between them. Germline V CDR1 and CDR2: SQVTM, ANQGSEA. The CDR3 has 15 amino acids. CDR3 coding DNA: TGCAGCGTTGAAGATCAAGGGGGGCGCGGGACTGAAGCTTTCTTT. Translation: CSVEDQGGRGTEAFF.

V gene TRBV6-5 combines with J gene TRBJ1-2, with D maybe TRBD1 (5 bases). The CDR3 runs 14 residues. Trimming took 0 bases from V and 4 from J, leaving 9 bases between them. Germline V gene data show CDR1 as MNHEY and CDR2 as SVGAGI. The chain's CDR3 is CASSYSAQGYGYTF. DNA of the CDR3: TGTGCCAGCAGTTACTCTGCTCAGGGCTATGGCTACACCTTC.

J is TRBJ1-2 and V is TRBV5-4, with D possibly matching TRBD1 (6 bases). The length of the CDR3 is 17 residues. Germline V gives CDR1 SGHNT, CDR2 YYREEE (reference sequence). Trimming stripped 0 bases from V and 5 bases from J, with 20 bases between. The CDR3 bases are TGTGCCAGCAGCTTGGCGGGGAGTCCAGGGGAGGATTATGGCTACACCTTC. Amino acid sequence: CASSLAGSPGEDYGYTF.

In its sample, this clonotype was seen a few times. The rearrangement uses TRBV3-1 and TRBJ2-3; the match to TRBD2 covers 9 bases. The germline CDR1 and CDR2 sequences are LGHDT and YNNKEL (reference sequence). The V segment lost 6 bases and the J segment 11 bases; nucleotides outside the gene matches: 6. The CDR3 consists of 12 residues. CDR3 in amino acids: CASSQRGDVQYF. Here the CDR3 DNA reads TGTGCCAGCAGTCAGCGGGGGGATGTGCAGTATTTT.

The chain is built from TRBV7-9 and TRBJ1-6; D possibly corresponds to TRBD1 (6 bases). V lost 7 bases and J 8 bases, leaving 15 bases between the germline ends. The CDR3 length is 14 residues. Germline V gives CDR1 SEHNR, CDR2 FQNEAQ (reference sequence). CDR3 coding DNA: TGTGCCAGCATCCAGACAGGCGGTGATTCACCCCTCCACTTT. Translating it yields CASIQTGGDSPLHF. Filled out from reference TRBV7-9 and TRBJ1-6, the complete variable domain reads DTGVSQNPRHKITKRGQNVTFRCDPISEHNRLYWYRQTLGQGPEFLTYFQNEAQLEKSRLLSDRFSAERPKGSFSTLEIQRTEQGDSAMYLCASIQTGGDSPLHFGNGTRLTVT.